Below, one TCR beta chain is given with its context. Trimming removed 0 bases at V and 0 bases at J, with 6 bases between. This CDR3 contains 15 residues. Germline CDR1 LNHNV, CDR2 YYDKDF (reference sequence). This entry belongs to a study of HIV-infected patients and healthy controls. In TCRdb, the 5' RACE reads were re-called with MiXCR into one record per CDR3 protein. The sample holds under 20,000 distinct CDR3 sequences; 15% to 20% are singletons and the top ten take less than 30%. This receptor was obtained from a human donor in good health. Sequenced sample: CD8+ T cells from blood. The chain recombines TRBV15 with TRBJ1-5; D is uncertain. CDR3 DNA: TGTGCCACCAGCAGAGATGGGGATAGCAATCAGCCCCAGCATTTT. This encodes CATSRDGDSNQPQHF. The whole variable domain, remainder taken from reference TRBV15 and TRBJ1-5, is DAMVIQNPRYQVTQFGKPVTLSCSQTLNHNVMYWYQQKSSQAPKLLFHYYDKDFNNEADTPDNFQSRRPNTSFCFLDIRSPGLGDTAMYLCATSRDGDSNQPQHFGDGTRLSIL.